These 19 T cell receptor beta chains share one sample of origin, sequenced in a study of Graves' ophthalmopathy and Graves' hyperthyroidism. As the template, RNA transcripts were used to amplify TCR beta CDR3 regions. HTBI primers were employed in first-round RT-PCR, then a second-round multiplex PCR followed. TCRdb used MiXCR to reprocess the multiplex PCR reads, holding one entry per CDR3 protein. Found here are about 400,000 distinct CDR3 sequences, 15% of them singletons; the top ten hold roughly 7%. Sequences were obtained from peripheral blood. The receptor source for this set is a woman between 18 and 29 years old with stable Graves' hyperthyroidism.

Many counts were recorded for this clonotype. This chain joins TRBV7-2 and TRBJ2-7; D possibly corresponds to TRBD1 (6 bases). This CDR3 is 15 amino acids long. Trimming pared 4 bases from V and 2 bases from J, leaving 15 bases between. Germline V gene lookup returns CDR1 SGHTA and CDR2 FQGNSA. The CDR3 loop is CASSSLRGGTYEQYF. CDR3 DNA: TGTGCCAGCAGCTCCCTTAGAGGGGGAACCTACGAGCAGTACTTC.

This clonotype was recorded at least ten times. The chain carries TRBV12-3 or TRBV12-4 and TRBJ2-5; 15 bases agree with TRBD2. Unmatched junction bases numbered 13, after V lost 1 base and J lost 7 bases. The CDR3 loop spans 19 amino acids. The CDR3 coding sequence is TGTGCCAGCAGTTTAGAAAGGGGACTAGCGGGGGGAGCCTCCTCGACCCAGTACTTC. As protein: CASSLERGLAGGASSTQYF.

The chain couples TRBV20-1 to TRBJ1-6; D possibly corresponds to TRBD1 (6 bases). Per the germline V gene, CDR1 is DFQATT and CDR2 is SNEGSKA (reference sequence). The CDR3 covers 12 residues. V lost 6 bases and J 10 bases, leaving 13 bases between the germline ends. The chain's CDR3 is CSAPGQGSPLHF. CDR3 DNA sequence: TGCAGTGCCCCGGGACAAGGATCACCCCTCCACTTT.

This clonotype was seen ten or more times. V usage is TRBV12-3 or TRBV12-4 and J usage is TRBJ1-2; D gene ambiguous. The V end lost 5 bases, the J end lost 0 bases, and 13 bases lay between the germline ends. CDR3 length equals 15 residues. In DNA form, the CDR3 reads TGTGCCAGCAGTCCGCGTCCCGGCGCTAACTATGGCTACACCTTC. It translates to CASSPRPGANYGYTF.

This clonotype occurred many times. The V call is TRBV6-2 or TRBV6-3, the J call TRBJ1-5, with D perhaps TRBD1 (5 bases). The V and J ends lost 6 bases and 0 bases respectively, with 15 bases between them. This CDR3 comprises 16 residues. Per the germline V gene, CDR1 is MNHEY and CDR2 is SVGEGT. The CDR3 nucleotides are TGTGCCAGCAGCCATGGGACCGCTTATAGCAATCAGCCCCAGCATTTT. It is translated as CASSHGTAYSNQPQHF.

This clonotype was detected many times. The gene calls are TRBV24-1 and TRBJ1-1; D gene uncertain. The V and J ends lost 5 bases and 5 bases respectively, with 8 bases between them. Looked up from germline, CDR1 is KGHDR and CDR2 is SFDVKD. The CDR3 loop spans 12 amino acids. The CDR3 DNA sequence: TGTGCCACCAGTGGCCCCATGACTGAAGCTTTCTTT. This gives the protein CATSGPMTEAFF.

V and J are TRBV25-1 and TRBJ2-7; 9 bases are a match to TRBD1. This CDR3 comprises 13 residues. The germline V gene encodes CDR1 MGHDK and CDR2 SYGVNS. Trimming removed 8 bases from V and 9 bases from J; junction bases left unmatched: 11. The CDR3 DNA reads as TGTGCCAGCCAACCACCGGGACAGGGAAGGCAGTACTTC. Its translation: CASQPPGQGRQYF.

The chain links TRBV7-3 to TRBJ1-1; D possibly corresponds to TRBD1 (5 bases). CDR3 size: 14 residues. The V gene's germline CDR1 is SGHTA and CDR2 FQGTGA. V was cut by 5 bases and J by 1 base, with 11 bases left in between. The CDR3: CASSGEGSNTEAFF. CDR3 in DNA: TGTGCCAGCAGCGGAGAGGGGTCGAACACTGAAGCTTTCTTT.

This clonotype was detected many times. V is TRBV12-3 or TRBV12-4 and J is TRBJ2-1; possibly TRBD2 for D (6 bases). This CDR3 is 11 amino acids long. Trimming took 3 bases from V and 9 from J, leaving 6 bases between them. Here the CDR3 DNA reads TGTGCCAGCAGTTTGGGACTTGAGCAGTTCTTC. Amino acid sequence: CASSLGLEQFF.

This clonotype has ten or more counts. The chain recombines TRBV6-2 or TRBV6-3 with TRBJ2-7; D is possibly TRBD1 (6 bases). The V and J ends lost 5 bases and 2 bases respectively, with 10 bases between them. Germline values: CDR1 MNHEY, CDR2 SVGEGT. There are 13 residues in the CDR3. The CDR3 DNA reads TGTGCCAGCAGTACAGGGTCCGCCTACGAGCAGTACTTC. This gives the protein CASSTGSAYEQYF.

Ten or more counts support this clonotype. The gene calls are TRBV20-1 and TRBJ2-5; D gene unclear. The V gene lost 5 bases and the J gene lost 2 bases, with 12 bases spanning the gap. CDR3 length equals 13 residues. CDR1 and CDR2 (germline): DFQATT, SNEGSKA (reference sequence). The CDR3 DNA reads as TGCAGTGCTCTGGTATCGATTCAAGAGACCCAGTACTTC. It specifies CSALVSIQETQYF.

Comment on this clonotype: Just one base apart from a much larger clone, this may be a read error. It is likely a read error, because the conserved phenylalanine at the end of the CDR3 is missing. This chain joins TRBV11-1 and TRBJ2-6, with D hard to call. There are 15 residues in the CDR3. Germline V gene lookup returns CDR1 SGHAT and CDR2 FQDESV (reference sequence). The V end was cut by 2 bases, the J end by 1 base, with 6 bases between. CDR3 in amino acids: CASSLLWSGANVLTL. The DNA of the CDR3 is TGTGCCAGCAGCTTACTGTGGTCTGGGGCCAACGTCCTGACTTTA.

This clonotype was seen ten or more times. The chain links TRBV29-1 to TRBJ2-7; D is unclear. Trimming pared 5 bases from V and 2 bases from J, leaving 16 bases between. Germline values: CDR1 SQVTM, CDR2 ANQGSEA. This CDR3 comprises 14 residues. The CDR3 DNA follows: TGCAGCGTTTGGGGTCAGGCATCAACCTACGAGCAGTACTTC. Protein product: CSVWGQASTYEQYF.

In this sample, this clonotype turned up many times. This chain links TRBV20-1 with TRBJ2-7; 8 bases are a match to TRBD1. The germline V gene encodes CDR1 DFQATT and CDR2 SNEGSKA (reference sequence). CDR3 length equals 15 residues. V shed 6 bases and J 6 bases; nucleotides not matched to a gene: 16. The CDR3 sequence: CSAAATGTGGPEQYF. CDR3 sequence (DNA): TGCAGTGCGGCGGCTACCGGGACAGGAGGACCCGAGCAGTACTTC.

This clonotype was counted ten times or more. With a much larger clone just one base away, this may be a read error. This chain links TRBV12-3 or TRBV12-4 with TRBJ2-7; D not resolved. The CDR3 contains 13 residues. In DNA, the CDR3 is TGTGCCGGCAGTTTAGGCGGTAACTACGAGCAGTACTTC. It specifies CAGSLGGNYEQYF.

The chain links TRBV7-6 to TRBJ2-3; D is uncertain. The germline V gene encodes CDR1 SGHVS and CDR2 FNYEAQ. The CDR3 is 15 residues long. Trimming cost V 2 bases and J 0 bases, with 9 bases left between them. DNA for the CDR3: TGTGCCAGCAGCTTATGGGAAACTAGCACAGATACGCAGTATTTT. Amino acids: CASSLWETSTDTQYF.

V usage is TRBV12-5 and J usage is TRBJ2-5; D gene unclear. The CDR3 spans 12 residues. V lost 7 bases and J 5 bases, leaving 11 bases between the germline ends. Germline CDR1 reads LGHNT; CDR2 reads FRNRAP. CDR3 in DNA: TGTGCTAGTGTGGGTCAAGGGGAGACCCAGTACTTC. It codes for CASVGQGETQYF.

As concerns this clonotype: An end of the junction differs from the germline gene, which may be a read error. This rearrangement joins TRBV13 to TRBJ1-1; 7 bases map to TRBD1. Germline V lookup: CDR1 PRHDT, CDR2 FYEKMQ (reference sequence). This CDR3 has 16 amino acids. The CDR3 reads CASSPRQGDVATVAFF. CDR3 coding DNA: TGTGCCAGCAGCCCACGACAGGGAGACGTTGCCACTGTAGCTTTCTTT.

The table lists this clonotype with many counts. The chain recombines TRBV6-1 with TRBJ2-7; possibly TRBD1 for D (6 bases). V was pared by 7 bases and J by 4 bases, with 20 bases between. The CDR3 has 15 residues. Per germline, CDR1 MNHNS and CDR2 SASEGT. CDR3 nucleotide sequence: TGTGCCAGCACACTCTCCGGACAGCAGCTTTACGAGCAGTACTTC. Translation: CASTLSGQQLYEQYF.